This TCR beta chain was sequenced for a study of T cell clonality in common variable immunodeficiency. Control and CVID samples contributed equal amounts of genomic DNA. Libraries were prepared by immunoSEQ multiplex PCR; TCRdb keeps only in-frame clonotypes and omits some of them. The sample contains about 7,300 clones, none occurring once; around 20% lies in the top ten. Concerning this clone itself: Its matching antigen is unknown. The read ends 3 residues shy of where the CDR3 ends; the end is completed using the germline J gene.

Study results and limitations: Common variable immunodeficiency TCR beta sequences reportedly had fewer deletions and N-nucleotide insertions.

The CDR3 has 16 residues. Trimming cost V 2 bases and J 5 bases, with 16 bases left between them. The sequence was collected from a human donor with common variable immunodeficiency. Sequencing was carried out using peripheral blood mononuclear cells. V is TRBV23-1 and J is TRBJ1-5; D may be TRBD1 (5 bases). TRBV23-1 is reported as an ORF; its role is uncertain. CDR3 DNA, as far as it was read: TGCGCCAGCAGTCAAGGGAGGCAGGGTAGGGATCAGCCC. Residues: CASSQGRQGRDQP. The whole CDR3 protein is CASSQGRQGRDQPQHF.